The clone carrying this TCR beta chain has at least ten counts. Its antigen is currently unknown. Ranging in age from about 6 to 95, the donors were healthy Caucasian individuals from Russia. Trimming pared 0 bases from V and 2 bases from J, leaving 10 bases between. The CDR3 is 15 residues long. Germline-derived CDR1 and CDR2 are MGHRA and YSYEKL. A second PCR of about 7 to 11 cycles used a sample-barcoded 5' primer and a J-beta primer mix. TCRdb fed the 5' RACE reads into MiXCR, producing one record per CDR3 protein. Of over 600,000 distinct CDR3 sequences listed, approximately 21% are singletons. The data were obtained in a study of blood T cells in healthy people across ages. General study findings and limits: The study could not conclusively compare naive and antigen-experienced cells, given its unsorted PBMCs. Across samples, TCR beta diversity tracked strongly with naive T cell percentage.

J is TRBJ2-5 and V is TRBV4-1, with D hard to call. This clonotype was obtained from a man aged 70 or older in good health. Sequencing input: blood. The CDR3 nucleotides are TGCGCCAGCAGCCAAGATTTTACAGAACAAGAGACCCAGTACTTC. Translated: CASSQDFTEQETQYF.